The clone carrying this TCR beta chain is a singleton in its sample. Its antigen is not known. This entry comes from a study of chemoradiotherapy in HPV16-positive cancers. Study observations and caveats: Non-HPV-specific T cells did not expand in tumors during treatment, whereas candidate HPV-specific clones and E7-related motifs did.

Profiling relied on immunoSEQ multiplex PCR, and the TCRdb table lists in-frame clones only, not all of them. The data show 16,000 or so clones, just under 70% seen once. The source was tumor tissue, collected from a patient who underwent chemoradiotherapy. The TCR comes from a human donor with HPV-associated anogenital cancer.

The CDR3 DNA reads as TGCGCCAGCAGCTCTTTAGCGGGAGGGAACAATGAGCAGTTCTTC. It yields the protein CASSSLAGGNNEQFF. The chain recombines TRBV5-1 with TRBJ2-1; the match to TRBD2 covers 11 bases. The CDR3 has 15 amino acids. Trimming took 3 bases from V and 5 from J; bases not matched to a gene: 4. Germline lookup yields CDR1 SGHRS and CDR2 YFSETQ.